Here is one T cell receptor (beta chain) with its context. Its antigen is not identified. This record belongs to a study of T cells expressing NK-cell markers. Background on the study: Eight donors were sequenced, of whom seven were HCMV-seropositive, while the remaining one was HCMV-seronegative. Study-wide findings and caveats: CD8+ T cells in over 5 donors included dominant NKG2C+ clonotypes at roughly 1.0-8%. A few donors likewise had their CD3+CD56-NKG2C+ fraction led by these clonotypes.

CDR3 length equals 13 residues. The germline V gene has CDR1 SEHNR and CDR2 FQNEAQ (reference sequence). As the method of synthesis, 5'RACE template switching with UMIs yielded TCR beta cDNA. Using the 5' RACE reads, TCRdb records one entry per CDR3 protein without DNA. The table counts approximately 420,000 distinct CDR3 sequences; roughly 10% lies in the top ten. The rearrangement joins TRBV7-9 to TRBJ2-2; there is no DNA to check the TCRdb D call of TRBD2. The clonotype originates from a woman aged 50 to 60 in good health. The sample was blood T cells: a sorted CD56 or NKG2C T cell subset, CD4+ or CD8+ T cells, or bulk PBMC T cells (not recorded which). CDR3 amino acids: CALGLANTGELFF. The full variable domain, with the rest looked up from reference TRBV7-9 and TRBJ2-2, is DTGVSQNPRHKITKRGQNVTFRCDPISEHNRLYWYRQTLGQGPEFLTYFQNEAQLEKSRLLSDRFSAERPKGSFSTLEIQRTEQGDSAMYLCALGLANTGELFFGEGSRLTVL.